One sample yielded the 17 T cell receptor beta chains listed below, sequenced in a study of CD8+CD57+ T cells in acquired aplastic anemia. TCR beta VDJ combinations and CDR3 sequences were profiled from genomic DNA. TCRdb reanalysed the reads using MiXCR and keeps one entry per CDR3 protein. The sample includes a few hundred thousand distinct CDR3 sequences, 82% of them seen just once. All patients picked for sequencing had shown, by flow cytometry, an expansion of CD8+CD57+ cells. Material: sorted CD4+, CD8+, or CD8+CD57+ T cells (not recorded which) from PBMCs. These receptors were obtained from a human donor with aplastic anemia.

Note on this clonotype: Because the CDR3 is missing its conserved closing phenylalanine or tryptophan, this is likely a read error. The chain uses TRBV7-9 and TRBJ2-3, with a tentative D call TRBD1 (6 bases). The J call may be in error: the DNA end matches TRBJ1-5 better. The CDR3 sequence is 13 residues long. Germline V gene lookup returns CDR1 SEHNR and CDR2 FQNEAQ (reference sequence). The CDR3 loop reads CASSFGSGAGQHY. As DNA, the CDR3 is TGTGCCAGCAGCTTCGGATCGGGGGCCGGGCAGCATTAC.

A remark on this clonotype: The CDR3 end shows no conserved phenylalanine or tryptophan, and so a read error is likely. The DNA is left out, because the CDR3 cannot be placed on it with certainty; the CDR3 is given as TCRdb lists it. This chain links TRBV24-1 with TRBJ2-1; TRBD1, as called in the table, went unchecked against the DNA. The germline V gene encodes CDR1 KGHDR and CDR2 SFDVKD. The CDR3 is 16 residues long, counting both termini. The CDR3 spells CATSDPDQNTGELLFG.

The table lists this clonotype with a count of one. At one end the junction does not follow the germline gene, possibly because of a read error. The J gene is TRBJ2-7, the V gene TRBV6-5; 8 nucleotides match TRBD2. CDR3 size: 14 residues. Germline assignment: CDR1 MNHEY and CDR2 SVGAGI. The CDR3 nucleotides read TGTGCCATCAGTGAGTCAGGGACTAGCTACGAGCAGTACTTC. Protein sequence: CAISESGTSYEQYF.

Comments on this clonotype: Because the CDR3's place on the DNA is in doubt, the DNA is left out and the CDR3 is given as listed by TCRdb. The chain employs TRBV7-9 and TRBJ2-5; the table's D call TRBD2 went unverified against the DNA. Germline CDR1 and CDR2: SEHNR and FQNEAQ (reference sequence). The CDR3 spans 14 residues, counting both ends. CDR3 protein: CATSIGAYEQYFGF.

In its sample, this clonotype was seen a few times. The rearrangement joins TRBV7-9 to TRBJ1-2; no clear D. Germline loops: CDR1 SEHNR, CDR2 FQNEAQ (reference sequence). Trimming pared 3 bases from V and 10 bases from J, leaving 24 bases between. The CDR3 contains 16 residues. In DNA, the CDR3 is TGTGCCAGCAGCTTTCAAAGAAGCGGGGTCAGCGATGACTACACCTTC. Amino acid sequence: CASSFQRSGVSDDYTF.

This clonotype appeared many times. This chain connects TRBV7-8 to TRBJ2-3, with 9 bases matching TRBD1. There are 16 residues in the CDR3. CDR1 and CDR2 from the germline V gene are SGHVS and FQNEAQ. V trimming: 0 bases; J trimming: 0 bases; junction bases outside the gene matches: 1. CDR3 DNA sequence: TGTGCCAGCAGCTTAGCTGGGACAGGGAGCACAGATACGCAGTATTTT. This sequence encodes CASSLAGTGSTDTQYF.

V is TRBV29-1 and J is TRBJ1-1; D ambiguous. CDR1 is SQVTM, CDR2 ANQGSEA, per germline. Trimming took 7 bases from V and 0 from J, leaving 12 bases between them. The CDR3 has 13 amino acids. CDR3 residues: CSADRGVNTEAFF. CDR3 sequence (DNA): TGCAGCGCCGACCGGGGAGTGAACACTGAAGCTTTCTTT.

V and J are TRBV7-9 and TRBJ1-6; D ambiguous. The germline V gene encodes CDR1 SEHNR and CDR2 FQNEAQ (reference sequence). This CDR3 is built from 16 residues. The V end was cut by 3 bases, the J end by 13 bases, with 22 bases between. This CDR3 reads CASSLAGGYWAYPLHF. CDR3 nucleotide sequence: TGTGCCAGCAGCTTGGCGGGTGGCTACTGGGCCTACCCCCTCCACTTT.

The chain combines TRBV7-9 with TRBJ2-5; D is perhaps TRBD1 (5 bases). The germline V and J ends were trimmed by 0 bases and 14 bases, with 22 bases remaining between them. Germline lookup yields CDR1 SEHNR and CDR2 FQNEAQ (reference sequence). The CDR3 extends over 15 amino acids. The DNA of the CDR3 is TGTGCCAGCAGCTTAGCAACAGGCGAAGCTGTCTTTGGATACTTC. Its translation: CASSLATGEAVFGYF.

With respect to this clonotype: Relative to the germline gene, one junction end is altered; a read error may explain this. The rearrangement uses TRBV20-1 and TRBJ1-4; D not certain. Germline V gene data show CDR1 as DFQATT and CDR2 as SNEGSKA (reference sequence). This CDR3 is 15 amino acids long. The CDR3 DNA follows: TGCGGTGCTAGAGGTCGAGACAAGGGAGATGAAAAACTGTTTTTT. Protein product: CGARGRDKGDEKLFF.

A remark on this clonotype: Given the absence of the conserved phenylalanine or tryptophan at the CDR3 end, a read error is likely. The DNA of the CDR3 is TGTGCCAGCAGCTTAGGATCAAATACGCAGTATGTT. Translated: CASSLGSNTQYV. The chain links TRBV7-9 to TRBJ2-3, with D unresolved. V lost 1 base and J 7 bases, leaving 6 bases between the germline ends. This CDR3 has 12 residues. Germline V gene sequence: CDR1 SEHNR, CDR2 FQNEAQ (reference sequence).

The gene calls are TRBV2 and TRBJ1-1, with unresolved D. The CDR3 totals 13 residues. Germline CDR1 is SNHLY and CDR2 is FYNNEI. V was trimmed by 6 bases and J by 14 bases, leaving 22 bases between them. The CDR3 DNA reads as TGTGCCAGCAGCGACAATGTGAACGATGAACCGTTCTTT. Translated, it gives CASSDNVNDEPFF. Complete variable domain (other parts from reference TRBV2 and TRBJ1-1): EPEVTQTPSHQVTQMGQEVILRCVPISNHLYFYWYRQILGQKVEFLVSFYNNEISEKSEIFDDQFSVERPDGSNFTLKIRSTKLEDSAMYFCASSDNVNDEPFFGQGTRLTVV.

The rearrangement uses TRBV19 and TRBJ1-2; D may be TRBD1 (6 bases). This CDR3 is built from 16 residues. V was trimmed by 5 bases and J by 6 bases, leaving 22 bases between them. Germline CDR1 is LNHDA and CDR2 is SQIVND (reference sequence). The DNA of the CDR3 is TGTGCCAGTAGTCCACTCCGGGACACTACGTTCAATGGCTACACCTTC. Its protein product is CASSPLRDTTFNGYTF.

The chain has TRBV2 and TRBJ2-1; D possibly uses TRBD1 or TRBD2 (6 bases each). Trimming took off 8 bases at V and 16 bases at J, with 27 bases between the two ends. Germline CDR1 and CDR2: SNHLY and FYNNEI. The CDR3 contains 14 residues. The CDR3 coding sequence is TGTGCCAGCGGACACGGGGGCACCCGCGGGGAGTATTTCTTC. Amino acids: CASGHGGTRGEYFF.

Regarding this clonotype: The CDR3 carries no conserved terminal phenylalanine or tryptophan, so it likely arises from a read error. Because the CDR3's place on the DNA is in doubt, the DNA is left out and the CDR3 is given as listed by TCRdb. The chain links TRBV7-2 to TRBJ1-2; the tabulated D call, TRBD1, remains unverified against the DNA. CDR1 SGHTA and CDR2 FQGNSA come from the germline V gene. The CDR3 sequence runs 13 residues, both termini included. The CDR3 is CASSLTRGADYGY.

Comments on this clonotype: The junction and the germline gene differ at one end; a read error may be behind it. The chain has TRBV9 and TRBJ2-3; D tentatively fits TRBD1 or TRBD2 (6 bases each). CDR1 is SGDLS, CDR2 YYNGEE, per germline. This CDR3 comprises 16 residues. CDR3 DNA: TGTGCCAGCGGCGTAGGGGGGCAGAGCACAGATACGCCGCAGTATTTT. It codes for CASGVGGQSTDTPQYF.

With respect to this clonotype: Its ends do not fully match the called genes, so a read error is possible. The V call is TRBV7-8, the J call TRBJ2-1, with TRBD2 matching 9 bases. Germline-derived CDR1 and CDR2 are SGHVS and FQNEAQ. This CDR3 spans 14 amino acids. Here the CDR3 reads CASTLAGANDTQFF. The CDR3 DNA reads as TGTGCCAGCACCTTAGCGGGAGCGAACGATACGCAGTTCTTC.